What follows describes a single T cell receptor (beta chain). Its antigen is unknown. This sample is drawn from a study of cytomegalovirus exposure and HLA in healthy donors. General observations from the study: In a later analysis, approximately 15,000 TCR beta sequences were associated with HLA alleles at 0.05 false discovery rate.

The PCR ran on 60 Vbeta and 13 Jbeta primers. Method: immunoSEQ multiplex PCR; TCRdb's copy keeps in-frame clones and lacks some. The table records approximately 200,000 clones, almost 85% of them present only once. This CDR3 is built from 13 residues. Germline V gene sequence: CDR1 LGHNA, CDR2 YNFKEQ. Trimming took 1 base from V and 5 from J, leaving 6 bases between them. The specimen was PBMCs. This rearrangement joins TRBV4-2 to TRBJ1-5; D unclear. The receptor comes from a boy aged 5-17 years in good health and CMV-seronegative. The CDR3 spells CASSQVADQPQHF. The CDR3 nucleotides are TGTGCCAGCAGCCAAGTAGCGGATCAGCCCCAGCATTTT.